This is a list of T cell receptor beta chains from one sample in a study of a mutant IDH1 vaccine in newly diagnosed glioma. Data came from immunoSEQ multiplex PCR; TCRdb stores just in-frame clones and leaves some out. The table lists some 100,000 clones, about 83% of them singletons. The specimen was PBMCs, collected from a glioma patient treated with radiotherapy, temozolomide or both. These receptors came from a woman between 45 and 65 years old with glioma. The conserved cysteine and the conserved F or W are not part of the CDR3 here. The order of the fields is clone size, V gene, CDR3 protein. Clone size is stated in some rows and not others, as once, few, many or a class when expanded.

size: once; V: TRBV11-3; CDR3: ASSSGSPEAF
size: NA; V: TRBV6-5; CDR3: ASVAGGPNTGELF
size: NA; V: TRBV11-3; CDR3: ASSLGTSNTEAF
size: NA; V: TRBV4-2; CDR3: ASSSNGEGYEAF
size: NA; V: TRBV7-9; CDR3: ASSGGSYEQY
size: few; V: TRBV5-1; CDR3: ASQTGLAGFEQY
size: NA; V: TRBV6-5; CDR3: ASNSQGSSYNEQF
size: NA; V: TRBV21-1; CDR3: ASSKAAGGRTDTQY
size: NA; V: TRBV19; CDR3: ASSIVRGGNQPQH
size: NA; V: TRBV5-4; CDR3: ASSGTASGANVLT
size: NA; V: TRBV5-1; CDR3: ASSPQGPNQPQH
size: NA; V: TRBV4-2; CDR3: ASSPGVSEQF
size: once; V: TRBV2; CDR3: ASVGQGIWEKLF
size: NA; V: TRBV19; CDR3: ASSTSGGARNTGELF
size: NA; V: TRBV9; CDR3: ASSREGARNTIY
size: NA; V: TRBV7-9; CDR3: ASSLGARDGSPLH
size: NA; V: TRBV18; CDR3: ASSPVGWPYNEQF
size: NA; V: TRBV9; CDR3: ASSVAGQGFGTEAF
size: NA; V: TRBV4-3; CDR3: ASSQGSNSGANVLT
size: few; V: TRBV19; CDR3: ASSTPEGDRSQPQH
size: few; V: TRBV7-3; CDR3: ASSPWGGTTDTQY
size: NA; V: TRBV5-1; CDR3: ASSSGGPTDTQY
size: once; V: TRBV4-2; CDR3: ASSQEPRGRETQY
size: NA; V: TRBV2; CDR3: ASSGTGGPYNEQF
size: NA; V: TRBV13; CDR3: ASSFPGGVGTQY
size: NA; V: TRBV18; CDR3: ASSPPPKTASYEQY
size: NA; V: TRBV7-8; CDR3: ASSSARGTANQETQY
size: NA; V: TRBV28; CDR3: ASSVGVGTYGYT
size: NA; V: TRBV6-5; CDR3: ASSRGDRNQPQH
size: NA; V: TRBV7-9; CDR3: ASRKTGFDEQY
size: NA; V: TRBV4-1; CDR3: ASSHLGRDRGDYGYT
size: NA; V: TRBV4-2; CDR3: ASSQEGRSPHLTNEKLF
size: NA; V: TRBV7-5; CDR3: VRRACSDRVWHQPQH
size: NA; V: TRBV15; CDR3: AASRFTEGPNYEQY
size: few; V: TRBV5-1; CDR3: ASSLSAGTGNEKLF
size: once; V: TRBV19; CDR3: ASSSRTDTQY
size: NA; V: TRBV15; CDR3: ATSRAVDQAQH
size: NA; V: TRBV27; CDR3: ASRGGRFDGYT
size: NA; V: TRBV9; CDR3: ASSAGLSPTDTQY
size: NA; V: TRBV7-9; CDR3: ASSGSGGPAETQY
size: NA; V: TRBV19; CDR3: ASRTGGSQETQY
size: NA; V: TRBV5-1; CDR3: ASSPAAPTQGYT
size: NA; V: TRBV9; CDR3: ASSVSAASTDTQY
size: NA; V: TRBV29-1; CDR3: SAHQGPYEQY
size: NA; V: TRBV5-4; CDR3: ASSSASKSTDTQY
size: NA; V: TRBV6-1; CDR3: ASSEGRGGSPLH
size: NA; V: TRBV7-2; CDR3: ASSLLVQAETQY
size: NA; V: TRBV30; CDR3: AWSPGTGGFYEQY
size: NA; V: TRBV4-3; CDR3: ASSQAGRYTEAF
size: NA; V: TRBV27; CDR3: ASSPLQGPYEQY
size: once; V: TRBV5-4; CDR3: ASSSGGGQTEAF